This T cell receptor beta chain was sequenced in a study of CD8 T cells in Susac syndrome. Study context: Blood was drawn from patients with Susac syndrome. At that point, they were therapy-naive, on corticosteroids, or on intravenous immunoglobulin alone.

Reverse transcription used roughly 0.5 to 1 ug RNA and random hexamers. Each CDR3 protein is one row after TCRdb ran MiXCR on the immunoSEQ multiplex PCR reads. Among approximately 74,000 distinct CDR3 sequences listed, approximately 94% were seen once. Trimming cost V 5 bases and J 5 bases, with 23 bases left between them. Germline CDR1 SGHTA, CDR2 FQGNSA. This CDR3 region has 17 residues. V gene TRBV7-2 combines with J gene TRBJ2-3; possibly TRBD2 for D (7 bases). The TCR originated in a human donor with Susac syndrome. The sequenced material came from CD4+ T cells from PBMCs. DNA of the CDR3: TGTGCCAGCAGCCACCCCGGGGGGCTCCTTCGGGGAGATACGCAGTATTTT. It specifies CASSHPGGLLRGDTQYF.